A selection of T cell receptor beta chains follows, all from one sample in a study of cytomegalovirus exposure and HLA in healthy donors. The data were produced by immunoSEQ multiplex PCR, yet TCRdb's version contains in-frame clones alone and is incomplete. The table includes about 130,000 clones, approximately 71% detected once. Sequencing input: PBMCs. These receptors all come from a young man in good health and CMV-seronegative. Both conserved end residues are part of each CDR3. Each record gives: V gene, CDR3 protein.

>TRBV27
CASSRMAHNEQFF
>TRBV10-1
CASSRDRGRDEQFF
>TRBV29-1
CSVVRQVGHEQYF
>TRBV27
CASSLLTSGRRGDTQYF
>TRBV5-1
CASSLSDIYEQYF
>TRBV6-1
CASSEARGWYGYTF
>TRBV6-1
CASSEIGGSDEKLFF
>TRBV29-1
CSVEPLAGDGTDTQYF
>TRBV10-1
CATTDGRTSDTQYF
>TRBV4-2
CASSTDRSVPSGNTIYF
>TRBV6-5
CASSRQGGNQPQHF
>TRBV7-6
CASRENSGRATDTQYF
>TRBV4-2
CASSQRLAGVGYTGELFF
>TRBV5-5
CASSLAPRGGLYGYTF